The 6 T cell receptor beta chains below come from one sample, sequenced in a study of blood T cells in healthy people across ages. Combining a sample-barcoded 5' primer with a J-beta primer mix, a second PCR ran for roughly 7 to 12 cycles. MiXCR, run by TCRdb on the 5' RACE reads, gives a single entry per CDR3 protein. Altogether around 1,600,000 distinct CDR3 sequences are present, roughly 43% being singletons, with the ten largest covering about 4%. Material: blood. The receptors come from a woman aged 18 to 35 in good health.

A few counts support this clonotype. The J gene is TRBJ2-5, the V gene TRBV29-1; possibly TRBD1 or TRBD2 for D (5 bases each). V dropped 8 bases and J dropped 7 bases, with 23 bases sitting between them. CDR1 SQVTM and CDR2 ANQGSEA come from the germline V gene. CDR3 length equals 14 residues. The CDR3 loop reads CSTKGRAITGTQYF. For the CDR3, the DNA is TGCAGCACCAAGGGACGAGCGATTACAGGGACCCAGTACTTC.

J is TRBJ2-7 and V is TRBV28; 8 bases fit TRBD1. The V and J ends lost 6 bases and 3 bases, in that order; junction bases with no gene match: 7. Germline assignment: CDR1 MDHEN and CDR2 SYDVKM. The CDR3 has 14 amino acids. CDR3 protein: CASSEHGQGYEQYF. CDR3 DNA sequence: TGTGCCAGCAGCGAACATGGACAGGGCTACGAGCAGTACTTC. Variable domain in full (rest from reference TRBV28 and TRBJ2-7): DVKVTQSSRYLVKRTGEKVFLECVQDMDHENMFWYRQDPGLGLRLIYFSYDVKMKEKGDIPEGYSVSREKKERFSLILESASTNQTSMYLCASSEHGQGYEQYFGPGTRLTVT.

The V and J genes are TRBV29-1 and TRBJ1-1, with D unclear. Germline CDR1 reads SQVTM; CDR2 reads ANQGSEA. V gave up 6 bases and J gave up 4 bases, with 18 bases separating them. This CDR3 region has 14 residues. The CDR3 nucleotides are TGCAGCGTCCGTGGGGTCCTCCGAATCACTGAAGCTTTCTTT. This translates into CSVRGVLRITEAFF.

V and J are TRBV7-9 and TRBJ2-2; D tentatively fits TRBD1 or TRBD2 (5 bases each). CDR3 size: 15 residues. CDR1 is SEHNR and CDR2 is FQNEAQ in the germline V gene (reference sequence). V shed 6 bases and J shed 5 bases, with 16 bases lying between them. CDR3 loop: CASRQRDRLTGELFF. Written as DNA, the CDR3 is TGTGCCAGCAGGCAAAGGGACCGACTAACCGGGGAGCTGTTTTTT.

The genes are TRBV21-1 and TRBJ2-1; TRBD1 reflects the table's D call only, with no check against the DNA. TRBV21-1 is an annotated pseudogene. The CDR3 has 19 residues. The CDR3 reads CASSKKGGVDRASYNEQFF. In DNA, the CDR3 is TGTGCCAGCAGCAAAAAGGGGGGTGTGGACAGGGCTAGCTACAATGAGCAGTTCTTC.

The gene calls are TRBV12-3 or TRBV12-4 and TRBJ1-1; possible D gene TRBD1, 5 bases. The CDR3 sequence is 16 residues long. V gave up 2 bases and J gave up 6 bases, with 19 bases separating them. The CDR3 sequence is CASSLHSLGPSAEAFF. CDR3 DNA: TGTGCCAGCAGTTTACATTCCCTGGGGCCAAGCGCTGAAGCTTTCTTT.